The 11 T cell receptor beta chains below all came from one sample that was sequenced in a study of blood T cell repertoires in COVID-19. Data came from immunoSEQ multiplex PCR; TCRdb stores just in-frame clones and leaves some out. The table shows 150,000 to 200,000 clones, with about three quarters occurring only once. Source material: peripheral blood. These receptors all come from a man between 65 and 85 years old with acute or convalescent COVID-19.

V and J are TRBV5-6 and TRBJ1-1; tentatively, D is TRBD1 (6 bases). The CDR3 extends over 15 amino acids. Per the germline V gene, CDR1 is SGHDT and CDR2 is YYEEEE. Trimming shortened V by 1 base and J by 0 bases, and 10 bases separated the two germline ends. For the CDR3, the DNA is TGTGCCAGCAGCTTGCCAGGACAGATGAACACTGAAGCTTTCTTT. It translates to CASSLPGQMNTEAFF.

The J gene is TRBJ2-3, the V gene TRBV3-1 (or the pseudogene TRBV3-2); 11 bases map to TRBD2. The V gene's germline CDR1 is LGHDT and CDR2 YNNKEL (reference sequence). The CDR3 has 16 amino acids. V shed 1 base, J shed 2 bases, and the junction held 2 bases outside the gene matches. The CDR3, as DNA: TGTGCCAGCAGCCAAGTAGCGGGGGGGCCCACAGATACGCAGTATTTT. Protein sequence: CASSQVAGGPTDTQYF.

The V gene is TRBV5-1, the J gene TRBJ2-3, with 10 bases lining up with TRBD2. The junction had 4 bases not matched to a gene; V was cut back by 3 bases and J by 0 bases. The CDR3 runs to 16 residues. Germline V gene lookup returns CDR1 SGHRS and CDR2 YFSETQ. The CDR3 DNA sequence: TGCGCCAGCAGCTCCGGGACTAGCGAAAGCACAGATACGCAGTATTTT. It translates to CASSSGTSESTDTQYF. Combining the CDR3 with reference TRBV5-1 and TRBJ2-3 gives the whole variable domain KAGVTQTPRYLIKTRGQQVTLSCSPISGHRSVSWYQQTPGQGLQFLFEYFSETQRNKGNFPGRFSGRQFSNSRSEMNVSTLELGDSALYLCASSSGTSESTDTQYFGPGTRLTVL.

This clone has only one observation. The chain employs TRBV5-6 and TRBJ2-5; 12 bases match TRBD2. Germline lookup yields CDR1 SGHDT and CDR2 YYEEEE. With 3 bases clipped from V and 0 bases from J, the junction kept 9 bases outside the gene matches. The CDR3 has 18 residues. In DNA form, the CDR3 reads TGTGCCAGCAGCTCCTCCCGAGGACTAGCGGGGTACCAAGAGACCCAGTACTTC. It specifies CASSSSRGLAGYQETQYF.

The table lists this clone with a few counts. The chain joins TRBV7-3 to TRBJ2-1, with 7 bases that match TRBD2. This CDR3 contains 14 residues. V trimming: 2 bases; J trimming: 9 bases; junction bases outside the gene matches: 7. The germline CDR1 and CDR2 sequences are SGHTA and FQGTGA. Here the CDR3 DNA reads TGTGCCAGCAGCTTAGGCGGGAGTTCGATTGAGCAGTTCTTC. It specifies CASSLGGSSIEQFF.

The chain has TRBV24-1 and TRBJ2-7; TRBD2 might be the D (5 bases). Germline CDR1 is KGHDR and CDR2 is SFDVKD. With 3 bases removed from V and 5 bases from J, the gap between germline ends came to 13 bases. The length of the CDR3 is 14 residues. The CDR3: CATSDPGNLNEQYF. CDR3 DNA: TGTGCCACCAGTGATCCCGGGAATTTAAACGAGCAGTACTTC.

The CDR3 sequence: CASSVGFRAGGPGDEQFF. CDR3 coding DNA: TGTGCCAGCAGCGTAGGGTTTAGGGCGGGAGGCCCCGGGGATGAGCAGTTCTTC. This rearrangement joins TRBV9 to TRBJ2-1; TRBD2 matches at 8 bases. CDR1 SGDLS and CDR2 YYNGEE come from the germline V gene. The CDR3 consists of 18 residues. The J segment lost 8 bases and the V segment lost 0 bases, leaving 16 bases of the junction unmatched.

V usage is TRBV10-3 and J usage is TRBJ1-2, with 9 bases matching TRBD1. CDR3 length: 15 amino acids. V dropped 2 bases and J dropped 8; count of bases not matched to a gene: 9. CDR1 ENHRY and CDR2 SYGVKD come from the germline V gene. DNA of the CDR3: TGTGCCATCAGTGAGACGCCGGGACAGGGTAACGGCTACACCTTC. It specifies CAISETPGQGNGYTF.

The J gene is TRBJ1-2, the V gene TRBV12-3 or TRBV12-4; the D gene is possibly TRBD1 (5 bases). Trimming cost V 6 bases and J 6 bases, with 14 bases left between them. The CDR3 covers 13 residues. DNA for the CDR3: TGTGCCAGCAGCGTGTGGGGGAGGGATGGCTACACCTTC. Translation: CASSVWGRDGYTF.

The chain employs TRBV29-1 and TRBJ2-5; 10 nucleotides align to TRBD1. The V gene's germline CDR1 is SQVTM and CDR2 ANQGSEA. Trimming cost V 7 bases and J 1 base; bases outside gene matches: 3. CDR3 length: 13 amino acids. The CDR3 coding sequence is TGCAGCGGGGGACAGGGGCCCCAAGAGACCCAGTACTTC. It encodes CSGGQGPQETQYF. Full variable domain (missing parts from reference TRBV29-1 and TRBJ2-5): SAVISQKPSRDICQRGTSLTIQCQVDSQVTMMFWYRQQPGQSLTLIATANQGSEATYESGFVIDKFPISRPNLTFSTLTVSNMSPEDSSIYLCSGGQGPQETQYFGPGTRLLVL.

This clone was observed a single time. The chain joins TRBV15 to TRBJ2-3; a weak D match, TRBD1 (5 bases). From germline, CDR1 is LNHNV and CDR2 YYDKDF (reference sequence). This CDR3 has 16 residues. V was clipped by 3 bases and J by 0 bases, with 13 bases between them. CDR3 loop: CATSRWGNPSTDTQYF. As DNA, the CDR3 is TGTGCCACCAGCAGGTGGGGCAACCCTAGCACAGATACGCAGTATTTT.